The 7 T cell receptor beta chains presented below share a single source sample, sequenced in a study of cytomegalovirus exposure and HLA in healthy donors. The primer mix had 60 Vbeta and 13 Jbeta primers. The data were produced by immunoSEQ multiplex PCR, yet TCRdb's version contains in-frame clones alone and is incomplete. The sample has hundreds of thousands of clones, approximately 84% seen once. Sequenced: PBMCs. These receptors were obtained from a woman aged 40-49 years in good health and CMV-seronegative.

The V call is TRBV7-3, the J call TRBJ2-5, with TRBD2 identical over 12 bases. The CDR3 runs to 15 residues. CDR1 and CDR2 from the germline V gene are SGHTA and FQGTGA. Germline trimming cut 5 bases from V and 4 bases from J; bases unmatched to any gene: 5. CDR3 protein: CASSASGGALETQYF. CDR3 sequence (DNA): TGTGCCAGCAGCGCTAGCGGGGGGGCCTTAGAGACCCAGTACTTC. The entire variable domain, with the rest obtained from reference TRBV7-3 and TRBJ2-5, is as follows: GAGVSQTPSNKVTEKGKYVELRCDPISGHTALYWYRQSLGQGPEFLIYFQGTGAADDSGLPNDRFFAVRPEGSVSTLKIQRTERGDSAVYLCASSASGGALETQYFGPGTRLLVL.

This clone has a handful of counts. The chain employs TRBV28 and TRBJ1-1, with 8 bases identical to TRBD1. After removal of 6 bases from V and 5 bases from J, the junction contained 11 bases not matched to a gene. The germline V gene has CDR1 MDHEN and CDR2 SYDVKM. The CDR3 runs to 15 residues. CDR3 DNA sequence: TGTGCCAGCAGGCCGTTCGACAGGGGAGGAACTGAAGCTTTCTTT. Encoded protein: CASRPFDRGGTEAFF.

The chain joins TRBV4-1 to TRBJ1-1; D may be TRBD1 (5 bases). In germline, CDR1 is MGHRA, CDR2 YSYEKL. The CDR3 is 14 residues long. V gave up 1 base and J gave up 9 bases, with 15 bases separating them. The CDR3 here is CASSQVVQGNKAFF. CDR3 DNA sequence: TGCGCCAGCAGCCAAGTGGTTCAGGGAAACAAAGCTTTCTTT.

The J gene is TRBJ2-2, the V gene TRBV5-1; 7 bases agree with TRBD1. The germline V gene encodes CDR1 SGHRS and CDR2 YFSETQ. The CDR3 totals 13 residues. With 4 bases clipped from V and 4 bases from J, the junction kept 1 base outside the gene matches. The CDR3 bases are TGCGCCAGCAGCGGACAGGTCACCGGGGAGCTGTTTTTT. Its translation: CASSGQVTGELFF.

This clone was counted once. V gene TRBV10-3 combines with J gene TRBJ1-1; D is perhaps TRBD1 (5 bases). V shed 0 bases and J shed 10 bases, with 15 bases lying between them. Germline CDR1 is ENHRY and CDR2 is SYGVKD. The CDR3 spans 14 residues. The DNA for the CDR3 is TGTGCCATCAGTGAGTCGGGGACTCTCGGAGGAGCTTTCTTT. Its translation is CAISESGTLGGAFF.

The gene calls are TRBV5-1 and TRBJ2-3; 7 positions agree with TRBD2. The CDR3 spans 17 residues. The germline CDR1 and CDR2 sequences are SGHRS and YFSETQ. V trimming: 0 bases; J trimming: 2 bases; junction bases outside the gene matches: 9. CDR3: CASSLGSAGVLTDTQYF. CDR3 nucleotide sequence: TGCGCCAGCAGCTTGGGGTCTGCGGGGGTACTCACAGATACGCAGTATTTT.

The chain joins TRBV10-3 to TRBJ2-7; possibly TRBD2 for D (6 bases). Germline CDR1 is ENHRY and CDR2 is SYGVKD. Trimming stripped 0 bases from V and 2 bases from J, with 11 bases between. The CDR3 consists of 15 residues. The CDR3 DNA reads TGTGCCATCAGTGAGTCGACTCGCGGGACCTACGAGCAGTACTTC. Its translation: CAISESTRGTYEQYF.